One T cell receptor (beta chain) is described in this entry. The target antigen is unknown. The data were obtained in a study of cytomegalovirus exposure and HLA in healthy donors. Study-wide results and caveats: More clonal expansion characterized HLA-associated TCR beta chains than equally common others in a later analysis. TCR beta V segments were, for the most part, productive about 87% or about 30% of the time in an earlier analysis.

The study ran its PCR with 60 Vbeta and 13 Jbeta primers. Profiled with immunoSEQ multiplex PCR; TCRdb holds only in-frame clones, not every one. Among about 170,000 clones, about three quarters were seen once, and the ten largest hold 0.75% to 0.8%. V lost 2 bases to trimming and J lost 8 bases; unmatched junction nucleotides: 8. Germline V gene sequence: CDR1 LGHNA, CDR2 YSLEER. The CDR3 length is 16 residues. This receptor was identified in a female donor in good health and CMV-seronegative. The V and J genes are TRBV4-3 and TRBJ1-6, with 8 bases aligning to TRBD1. The sample taken for sequencing was PBMCs. The CDR3, as DNA: TGCGCCAGCAGCCAACGCGGGACAGGCGAAGATTCACCCCTCCACTTT. Translating gives CASSQRGTGEDSPLHF.